The 21 T cell receptor beta chains below were found in one sample sequenced in a study of T-cell memory formation after mild COVID-19. TCRdb processed the 5' RACE reads anew with MiXCR; each CDR3 protein has one entry. The sample shows around 300,000 distinct CDR3 sequences, roughly 13% of them seen only once. Material: PBMCs or a T cell subset sorted from them (not recorded which). The receptors come from a man aged 18 to 29 who had mild COVID-19 (a few samples of this study predate the infection). Cell type and time point are not known.

At least ten counts were recorded for this clonotype. This chain links TRBV6-2 or TRBV6-3 with TRBJ2-7; tentatively, D is TRBD1 (6 bases). V lost 7 bases, J lost 5 bases, and 15 bases lay in between. The length of the CDR3 is 13 residues. The germline CDR1 and CDR2 sequences are MNHEY and SVGEGT. The CDR3 spells CASTNGAGDEQYF. The CDR3 DNA reads as TGTGCCAGCACCAACGGGGCAGGGGACGAGCAGTACTTC.

This clonotype was counted ten times or more. J is TRBJ2-7 and V is TRBV7-8, with D perhaps TRBD1 (5 bases). Germline lookup yields CDR1 SGHVS and CDR2 FQNEAQ. V gave up 6 bases and J gave up 3 bases, with 21 bases separating them. The CDR3 length is 16 residues. CDR3 loop: CASSVGSGQGSYEQYF. CDR3 nucleotides: TGTGCCAGCAGTGTGGGTTCCGGTCAGGGAAGCTACGAGCAGTACTTC.

This clonotype was picked up a small number of times. The CDR3 reads CASSQVEQYYGYTF. The CDR3 nucleotides are TGCGCCAGCAGCCAAGTCGAACAGTACTATGGCTACACCTTC. The chain is built from TRBV4-1 and TRBJ1-2, with unresolved D. Looked up from germline, CDR1 is MGHRA and CDR2 is YSYEKL. V was pared by 1 base and J by 3 bases, with 9 bases between. The CDR3 has 14 residues.

This chain connects TRBV7-6 to TRBJ1-5; 7 bases are shared with TRBD1. The CDR3 runs to 15 residues. The ends lost 3 bases at V and 2 bases at J; junction bases unmatched: 4. CDR1 SGHVS and CDR2 FNYEAQ come from the germline V gene. CDR3 protein: CASSLSRGGNQPQHF. CDR3 nucleotides: TGTGCCAGCAGCTTGAGCAGGGGGGGCAATCAGCCCCAGCATTTT. The complete variable domain, with remaining parts taken from reference TRBV7-6 and TRBJ1-5, reads GAGVSQSPRYKVTKRGQDVALRCDPISGHVSLYWYRQALGQGPEFLTYFNYEAQQDKSGLPNDRFSAERPEGSISTLTIQRTEQRDSAMYRCASSLSRGGNQPQHFGDGTRLSIL.

V gene TRBV7-7 combines with J gene TRBJ2-3; tentatively, D is TRBD1 or TRBD2 (5 bases each). The CDR3 consists of 14 residues. V lost 3 bases to trimming and J lost 6 bases, with 13 bases between them. The germline V gene has CDR1 SSHAT and CDR2 FNYEAQ (reference sequence). In nucleotides, the CDR3 is TGTGCCAGCAGCTTGGGGGACCCCATGGATACGCAGTATTTT. It specifies CASSLGDPMDTQYF.

This clonotype was observed many times. This sequence joins TRBV12-3 or TRBV12-4 and TRBJ1-1, with no clear D. V lost 6 bases and J 0 bases, leaving 8 bases between the germline ends. This CDR3 region has 13 residues. The CDR3 DNA is TGTGCCAGCAGGAAAAAAATGAACACTGAAGCTTTCTTT. Translated: CASRKKMNTEAFF.

The gene calls are TRBV7-9 and TRBJ2-3, with TRBD2 matching over 8 bases. V shed 7 bases and J 2 bases; nucleotides not matched to a gene: 8. Looked up from germline, CDR1 is SEHNR and CDR2 is FQNEAQ (reference sequence). The length of the CDR3 is 15 residues. CDR3 DNA sequence: TGTGCCAGCAACCTCCCGCGGGGGGTCACAGATACGCAGTATTTT. Residues: CASNLPRGVTDTQYF.

The chain links TRBV12-3 or TRBV12-4 to TRBJ2-3, with TRBD1 as a possible D gene (6 bases). CDR3 length: 16 residues. Trimming cost V 3 bases and J 3 bases, with 16 bases left between them. CDR3 DNA: TGTGCCAGCAGTTTCGGTGGGCACAGGGATACAGATACGCAGTATTTT. It specifies CASSFGGHRDTDTQYF.

J is TRBJ1-1 and V is TRBV10-3, with D hard to call. Trimming left V 10 bases short and J 5 bases short, with 11 bases between. This CDR3 is 11 amino acids long. CDR1 is ENHRY and CDR2 is SYGVKD in the germline V gene. CDR3 sequence (DNA): TGTGCCACCCTCGGGGAAACTGAAGCTTTCTTT. Translating gives CATLGETEAFF.

As concerns this clonotype: Since a much larger clone is just one base distant, this may be a read error. The J gene is TRBJ2-1, the V gene TRBV7-8, with 10 bases matching TRBD1. V shed 6 bases, J shed 3 bases, and the junction held 5 bases outside the gene matches. The CDR3 is made up of 15 amino acids. CDR1 is SGHVS and CDR2 is FQNEAQ in the germline V gene. CDR3 sequence: CASRSWTGGYNEQFF. Here the CDR3 DNA reads TGTGCCAGCAGGTCGTGGACAGGGGGCTACAATGAGCAGTTCTTC. Full variable domain (missing parts from reference TRBV7-8 and TRBJ2-1): GAGVSQSPRYKVAKRGQDVALRCDPISGHVSLFWYQQALGQGPEFLTYFQNEAQLDKSGLPSDRFFAERPEGSVSTLKIQRTQQEDSAVYLCASRSWTGGYNEQFFGPGTRLTVL.

The chain joins TRBV4-2 to TRBJ2-5, with TRBD2 matching over 9 bases. CDR1 and CDR2 (germline): LGHNA, YNFKEQ. Trimming at V came to 5 bases and at J to 1 base, leaving 11 bases not matched to a gene. CDR3 size: 17 residues. DNA of the CDR3: TGTGCCAGCAGCGAGCTAGGGGTAGCGGGGGCCCAAGAGACCCAGTACTTC. It translates to CASSELGVAGAQETQYF.

The genes are TRBV4-3 and TRBJ2-3; D not certain. The CDR3 is made up of 17 amino acids. The germline V gene has CDR1 LGHNA and CDR2 YSLEER. V dropped 0 bases and J dropped 0 bases, with 13 bases sitting between them. This CDR3 is CASSQEAKVFSTDTQYF. The CDR3 nucleotides read TGCGCCAGCAGCCAAGAAGCTAAGGTCTTTAGCACAGATACGCAGTATTTT.

This clonotype has just a few counts. CDR3 DNA: TGTGCCAGCAGCGTATCCGGACAACAGGGTTACGAGCAGTACTTC. Amino acids: CASSVSGQQGYEQYF. This chain connects TRBV7-3 to TRBJ2-7, with TRBD1 as a possible D gene (6 bases). Deletions cut 5 bases from V and 4 bases from J, with 18 bases between. There are 15 residues in the CDR3. Germline values: CDR1 SGHTA, CDR2 FQGTGA.

The chain has TRBV12-3 or TRBV12-4 and TRBJ1-4; D gene uncertain. V dropped 6 bases and J dropped 8 bases, with 10 bases sitting between them. The CDR3 is 12 amino acids. The CDR3 DNA follows: TGTGCCAGCAGCTGGGCCGGGGAAAAACTGTTTTTT. It yields the protein CASSWAGEKLFF.

A few counts support this clonotype. The chain's CDR3 is CSARDWVSTDTQYF. The CDR3 DNA follows: TGCAGTGCTAGAGATTGGGTGAGCACAGATACGCAGTATTTT. V is TRBV20-1 and J is TRBJ2-3, with D unclear. The germline V gene encodes CDR1 DFQATT and CDR2 SNEGSKA (reference sequence). This CDR3 is 14 amino acids long. The V end lost 0 bases, the J end lost 0 bases, and 7 bases lay between the germline ends.

This clonotype was seen more than once but under ten times. The chain carries TRBV6-5 and TRBJ2-1; 9 nucleotides match TRBD1. Germline assignment: CDR1 MNHEY and CDR2 SVGAGI. The CDR3 sequence is 13 residues long. The V gene end was trimmed by 6 bases and the J gene end by 6 bases; junction bases not matched to a gene: 3. This chain's CDR3 is CASRNRGRNEQFF. The CDR3 region has the DNA TGTGCCAGCAGGAACAGGGGGCGCAATGAGCAGTTCTTC.

The chain carries TRBV20-1 and TRBJ1-5, with TRBD1 matching 8 bases. V lost 3 bases to trimming and J lost 6 bases; unmatched junction nucleotides: 7. This CDR3 is 14 amino acids long. Germline loops: CDR1 DFQATT, CDR2 SNEGSKA (reference sequence). The CDR3 here is CSASSDRGFQPQHF. In nucleotides, the CDR3 is TGCAGTGCTAGCAGCGACAGGGGTTTTCAGCCCCAGCATTTT.

This clonotype has ten or more counts. In DNA, the CDR3 is TGCAGTGCTAGAGATAACCTAGACTCCTACGAGCAGTACTTC. Translation: CSARDNLDSYEQYF. This chain joins TRBV20-1 and TRBJ2-7, with unresolved D. CDR1 DFQATT and CDR2 SNEGSKA come from the germline V gene (reference sequence). V was trimmed by 0 bases and J by 0 bases, leaving 9 bases between them. The CDR3 loop spans 14 amino acids.

The genes are TRBV7-3 and TRBJ2-1; D perhaps matches TRBD2 (5 bases). Germline-derived CDR1 and CDR2 are SGHTA and FQGTGA. This CDR3 is 13 amino acids long. V lost 4 bases and J 3 bases, leaving 7 bases between the germline ends. The CDR3 spells CASSSGFYNEQFF. As DNA, the CDR3 is TGTGCCAGCAGCTCGGGATTCTACAATGAGCAGTTCTTC.

This clonotype was found a few times. The chain recombines TRBV4-2 with TRBJ2-1; 8 bases are a match to TRBD2. The CDR3 length is 15 residues. Germline V gene lookup returns CDR1 LGHNA and CDR2 YNFKEQ. Trimming cost V 1 base and J 8 bases; bases outside gene matches: 7. In nucleotides, the CDR3 is TGTGCCAGCAGCCAAGTGGAGCGGGGGCTCTATGAGCAGTTCTTC. Translation: CASSQVERGLYEQFF.

The V call is TRBV5-1, the J call TRBJ2-1; 7 bases line up with TRBD2. Losses at the gene ends were 1 base for V and 8 bases for J; bases not matched to a gene: 9. Germline V gene lookup returns CDR1 SGHRS and CDR2 YFSETQ. The length of the CDR3 is 15 residues. CDR3 region: CASSLTRGGSDEQFF. CDR3 coding DNA: TGCGCCAGCAGCTTGACTCGCGGGGGAAGTGATGAGCAGTTCTTC.